Below are 24 T cell receptor beta chains sequenced from a single sample in a study of human T cells and chemical hapten exposure. One entry per CDR3 protein, called by TCRdb with MiXCR from the RACE reads. This sample has 90,000 to 110,000 distinct CDR3 sequences; 9% to 9.5% occur once, and the top ten carry approximately 2.8%. As for time point: patch test 2, 6 weeks after DPC sensitization. Treatment indicated: therapeutic diphenylcyclopropenone sensitization with weekly scalp DPC. Here the sequenced sample was whole blood, taken in connection with sensitization to the hapten diphenylcyclopropenone (DPC). Receptors originate from a woman in her forties with alopecia areata. Some clones in this sample may be carry-over from other donors' samples.

The table lists this clonotype with a few counts. V usage is TRBV3-1 and J usage is TRBJ2-1; 9 bases align to TRBD1. CDR1 is LGHDT and CDR2 is YNNKEL in the germline V gene (reference sequence). J was trimmed by 2 bases and V by 4 bases; bases with no gene match: 6. The length of the CDR3 is 16 residues. The CDR3 reads CASSLQTGGAYNEQFF. The CDR3 bases are TGTGCCAGCAGCCTACAGACAGGGGGAGCCTACAATGAGCAGTTCTTC.

There are many counts of this clonotype. This rearrangement joins TRBV6-2 or TRBV6-3 to TRBJ1-5; maybe TRBD1 (5 bases). V shed 2 bases and J shed 10 bases, with 18 bases lying between them. Germline V gene data show CDR1 as MNHEY and CDR2 as SVGEGT. The CDR3 loop spans 15 amino acids. CDR3 in DNA: TGTGCCAGCAGTTACGATGCCCAGGGAACCTTACCCCAGCATTTT. This translates into CASSYDAQGTLPQHF.

This clonotype occurred a few times. The genes are TRBV12-5 and TRBJ1-1; D is unclear. From germline, CDR1 is LGHNT and CDR2 FRNRAP. This CDR3 has 13 residues. V was trimmed by 1 base and J by 4 bases, leaving 7 bases between them. CDR3 nucleotides: TGTGCTAGTGGTTTGGAGGGAGCCACTGAAGCTTTCTTT. This codes for CASGLEGATEAFF.

This rearrangement joins TRBV9 to TRBJ2-7; 7 nucleotides align to TRBD2. Trimming removed 3 bases from V and 6 bases from J; junction bases left unmatched: 9. The CDR3 has 14 residues. Germline CDR1 is SGDLS and CDR2 is YYNGEE. As DNA, the CDR3 is TGTGCCAGCAGCGGAATCGAAGGGGAGGGCGAGCAGTACTTC. Translating gives CASSGIEGEGEQYF.

On this clonotype itself: Germline is not matched at one junction end, which may reflect a read error. The rearrangement links TRBV7-9 to TRBJ2-2; D possibly matches TRBD1 or TRBD2 (5 bases each). CDR1 and CDR2 from the germline V gene are SEHNR and FQNEAQ (reference sequence). This CDR3 comprises 15 residues. Written as DNA, the CDR3 is TGTGTCAGCACCTTCGAGGGGTATCGGCACGGGGAGCTGTTTTTT. Amino acids: CVSTFEGYRHGELFF.

The chain's CDR3 is CASRPGQGWNEQFF. Here the CDR3 DNA reads TGTGCCAGCAGGCCGGGACAGGGTTGGAATGAGCAGTTCTTC. The chain is built from TRBV6-2 or TRBV6-3 and TRBJ2-1; TRBD1 agrees at 9 bases. CDR1 is MNHEY, CDR2 SVGEGT, per germline. CDR3 size: 14 residues. V was clipped by 6 bases and J by 7 bases; unmatched bases: 7.

This clonotype was detected ten times or more. The chain combines TRBV12-3 or TRBV12-4 with TRBJ1-1, with a weak D call TRBD1 (5 bases). The V gene lost 5 bases and the J gene lost 4 bases, with 20 bases spanning the gap. The CDR3 runs to 16 residues. The DNA for the CDR3 is TGTGCCAGCAGTGGGTCAATGAGAGGGGAGGGCACTGAAGCTTTCTTT. It is translated as CASSGSMRGEGTEAFF.

This clonotype was seen at least ten times. The chain carries TRBV6-1 and TRBJ2-3; 11 positions agree with TRBD2. The V segment lost 6 bases and the J segment 6 bases; nucleotides outside the gene matches: 8. The CDR3 is 15 amino acids. Germline V CDR1 and CDR2: MNHNS, SASEGT. The chain's CDR3 is CASSLLAGEGDTQYF. CDR3 DNA: TGTGCCAGCAGCTTACTAGCGGGGGAAGGGGATACGCAGTATTTT.

This clonotype has ten or more counts. The rearrangement uses TRBV7-2 and TRBJ2-7, with D hard to call. Germline V gives CDR1 SGHTA, CDR2 FQGNSA. The CDR3 is made up of 12 amino acids. Between the trimmed V and J ends, which lost 5 bases and 2 bases, there was a span of 7 bases. The CDR3 sequence is CASSPTTYEQYF. Here the CDR3 DNA reads TGTGCCAGCAGCCCAACTACCTACGAGCAGTACTTC.

In its sample, this clonotype was seen many times. The rearrangement joins TRBV4-3 to TRBJ2-7; 9 nucleotides agree with TRBD2. V trimming: 0 bases; J trimming: 7 bases; junction bases outside the gene matches: 4. The length of the CDR3 is 14 residues. The germline V gene has CDR1 LGHNA and CDR2 YSLEER. The CDR3 is CASSQDGTSREQYF. The CDR3 nucleotides read TGCGCCAGCAGCCAAGACGGGACTAGCCGGGAGCAGTACTTC.

V and J are TRBV15 and TRBJ1-1, with TRBD1 identical over 7 bases. J lost 0 bases, V lost 8 bases, and 3 bases had no gene match. CDR3 length equals 13 residues. Per germline, CDR1 LNHNV and CDR2 YYDKDF (reference sequence). Here the CDR3 DNA reads TGTGCCACCCAGGGGGACTTGAACACTGAAGCTTTCTTT. Its translation is CATQGDLNTEAFF.

This clonotype showed up many times. V is TRBV10-2 and J is TRBJ2-1; TRBD2 aligns across 10 bases. The CDR3 extends over 15 amino acids. The germline V gene has CDR1 WSHSY and CDR2 SAAADI. With V trimmed by 6 bases and J by 6 bases, 8 bases remained unmatched. The CDR3 DNA reads as TGCGCCAGCAGGGCCAGCGGGGGGGCCGGCAATGAGCAGTTCTTC. It translates to CASRASGGAGNEQFF.

This clonotype was observed at least ten times. This chain uses TRBV6-6 with TRBJ2-7; 9 bases fit TRBD1. Looked up from germline, CDR1 is MNHNY and CDR2 is SVGAGI (reference sequence). Germline trimming cut 5 bases from V and 0 bases from J; bases unmatched to any gene: 14. The length of the CDR3 is 18 residues. CDR3 coding DNA: TGTGCCAGCAGTGTCCGGGACAGGGCTGATTTAATCTCCTACGAGCAGTACTTC. This encodes CASSVRDRADLISYEQYF.

This clonotype was seen a handful of times. The chain carries TRBV12-3 or TRBV12-4 and TRBJ2-2, with TRBD1 matching over 8 bases. Unmatched junction bases numbered 3, after V lost 6 bases and J lost 6 bases. CDR3 size: 13 residues. The CDR3 region is CASSPTGAGELFF. The CDR3, as DNA: TGTGCCAGCAGCCCGACAGGGGCCGGGGAGCTGTTTTTT.

V is TRBV6-2 or TRBV6-3 and J is TRBJ2-3, with D uncertain. The CDR3 is 16 amino acids. The V gene's germline CDR1 is MNHEY and CDR2 SVGEGT. Trimming cost V 7 bases and J 1 base, with 18 bases left between them. CDR3 region: CASTKDGWEGTDTQYF. In DNA form, the CDR3 reads TGTGCCAGCACCAAGGATGGGTGGGAAGGCACAGATACGCAGTATTTT.

This clonotype was counted ten times or more. The gene calls are TRBV28 and TRBJ2-2; TRBD2 matches 12 bases. The CDR3 spans 20 residues. The germline V gene encodes CDR1 MDHEN and CDR2 SYDVKM. Germline trimming cut 2 bases from V and 7 bases from J; bases unmatched to any gene: 17. The CDR3 DNA is TGTGCCAGCAGTTTAAGCCTACTTACCACTAGCGGGGGGTATGGCGGGGAGCTGTTTTTT. It encodes CASSLSLLTTSGGYGGELFF.

The chain joins TRBV29-1 to TRBJ2-7; 8 bases are a match to TRBD2. There are 15 residues in the CDR3. Germline values: CDR1 SQVTM, CDR2 ANQGSEA. V lost 1 base, J lost 2 bases, and 7 bases stayed unmatched. CDR3 nucleotide sequence: TGCAGCGTTGAAGTTCAGCGGGGGCGCGCCTACGAGCAGTACTTC. This sequence encodes CSVEVQRGRAYEQYF.

This clonotype has more than one count but fewer than ten. J is TRBJ1-1 and V is TRBV29-1; D ambiguous. CDR1 SQVTM and CDR2 ANQGSEA come from the germline V gene. V lost 0 bases and J 0 bases, leaving 5 bases between the germline ends. This CDR3 is built from 13 residues. For the CDR3, the DNA is TGCAGCGTTGAAGAGGTTCTGAACACTGAAGCTTTCTTT. Residues: CSVEEVLNTEAFF.

This chain links TRBV6-4 with TRBJ2-3; D is possibly TRBD2 (5 bases). V was cut by 3 bases and J by 3 bases, with 16 bases left in between. Germline V gives CDR1 MRHNA, CDR2 SNTAGT. CDR3 length equals 16 residues. The CDR3 DNA sequence: TGTGCCAGCAGTGAGGCCCTGGAGGATGGTACAGATACGCAGTATTTT. Its protein is CASSEALEDGTDTQYF.

V gene TRBV7-2 combines with J gene TRBJ2-7, with 11 bases lining up with TRBD1. The CDR3 spans 17 residues. The V segment lost 0 bases and the J segment 1 base; nucleotides outside the gene matches: 5. Germline lookup yields CDR1 SGHTA and CDR2 FQGNSA. The CDR3, as DNA: TGTGCCAGCAGCTTAGCTTTAGGGGACAGGGGGTCCTACGAGCAGTACTTC. Translation: CASSLALGDRGSYEQYF.

This clonotype showed up just a few times. The V gene is TRBV9, the J gene TRBJ2-7; D might be TRBD1 or TRBD2, each matching 5 bases. Looked up from germline, CDR1 is SGDLS and CDR2 is YYNGEE. The CDR3 has 13 amino acids. V lost 3 bases and J lost 2, with 9 bases in between. CDR3 DNA sequence: TGTGCCAGCAGCGCGGGACCCACCTACGAGCAGTACTTC. Encoded protein: CASSAGPTYEQYF.

This clonotype was recorded at least ten times. The rearrangement uses TRBV6-5 and TRBJ2-2; D is possibly TRBD1 (5 bases). Germline CDR1 is MNHEY and CDR2 is SVGAGI. V lost 5 bases and J 1 base, leaving 11 bases between the germline ends. The length of the CDR3 is 15 residues. CDR3 DNA: TGTGCCAGCAGTCTTGGGGCACAGAACACCGGGGAGCTGTTTTTT. Amino acid sequence: CASSLGAQNTGELFF.

The chain has TRBV28 and TRBJ2-7; TRBD1 matches 7 bases. The CDR3 covers 15 residues. After removal of 8 bases from V and 6 bases from J, the junction contained 16 bases not matched to a gene. CDR1 and CDR2 from the germline V gene are MDHEN and SYDVKM. CDR3 amino acids: CASGIQDRVSREQYF. The DNA for the CDR3 is TGTGCCAGCGGGATACAAGACAGGGTTTCCCGCGAGCAGTACTTC.

This clonotype occurred many times. Because the CDR3's place on the DNA is in doubt, the DNA is left out and the CDR3 is given as listed by TCRdb. This chain uses TRBV7-5 with TRBJ2-5. TRBV7-5 is labeled a pseudogene. The CDR3 has 16 residues if both end residues are counted. This chain's CDR3 is CISVPEAESRQETQYF.